These 27 T cell receptor beta chains originate from one sample sequenced in a study of T cell responses to AZD1222 COVID-19 vaccine. Sequenced by immunoSEQ multiplex PCR; TCRdb stores in-frame clones only, minus some. The sample yields about 76,000 clones, 90% seen once. Material: peripheral blood, obtained on day 0 of AZD1222 vaccination. All receptors come from an adult in good health.

This clone is termed medium-sized. The chain is built from TRBV7-9 and TRBJ2-5; either TRBD1 or TRBD2 may fit D (6 bases each). CDR1 is SEHNR, CDR2 FQNEAQ, per germline (reference sequence). CDR3 length equals 13 residues. The germline V and J ends were trimmed by 8 bases and 4 bases, with 14 bases remaining between them. The CDR3 sequence is CASGKQGGETQYF. CDR3 nucleotide sequence: TGTGCCAGCGGTAAACAGGGAGGAGAGACCCAGTACTTC.

V usage is TRBV28 and J usage is TRBJ1-4, with a possible D match to TRBD1 (5 bases). V was cut by 7 bases and J by 7 bases, with 10 bases left in between. The CDR3 length is 12 residues. Germline V gene data show CDR1 as MDHEN and CDR2 as SYDVKM. CDR3 coding DNA: TGTGCCAGCACTACGGGGCTTGAAAAACTGTTTTTT. It is translated as CASTTGLEKLFF.

This chain connects TRBV29-1 to TRBJ2-2, with D unclear. Trimming shortened V by 7 bases and J by 5 bases, and 11 bases separated the two germline ends. Looked up from germline, CDR1 is SQVTM and CDR2 is ANQGSEA. This CDR3 has 12 amino acids. Here the CDR3 reads CSAGGLTGELFF. The CDR3 coding sequence is TGCAGCGCCGGCGGCTTAACCGGGGAGCTGTTTTTT.

The CDR3 DNA follows: TGCGCCAGCAGCTTAAAACAGGTAGCGAACACCGGGGAGCTGTTTTTT. This gives the protein CASSLKQVANTGELFF. This chain joins TRBV5-1 and TRBJ2-2; D is perhaps TRBD1 (5 bases). The germline V gene encodes CDR1 SGHRS and CDR2 YFSETQ. The CDR3 covers 16 residues. The germline V and J ends were trimmed by 2 bases and 0 bases, with 11 bases remaining between them.

The rearrangement uses TRBV13 and TRBJ2-7; 7 bases line up with TRBD1. This CDR3 has 14 residues. Germline V gives CDR1 PRHDT, CDR2 FYEKMQ (reference sequence). V dropped 6 bases and J dropped 2; count of bases not matched to a gene: 7. The CDR3 nucleotides read TGTGCCAGCAGTCAAGAACAGGGGCCCTACGAGCAGTACTTC. This gives the protein CASSQEQGPYEQYF. The variable domain in full, completed from reference TRBV13 and TRBJ2-7, reads AAGVIQSPRHLIKEKRETATLKCYPIPRHDTVYWYQQGPGQDPQFLISFYEKMQSDKGSIPDRFSAQQFSDYHSELNMSSLELGDSALYFCASSQEQGPYEQYFGPGTRLTVT.

The J gene is TRBJ1-1, the V gene TRBV5-1; the D is unclear. The CDR3 has 13 residues. Trimming took 6 bases from V and 3 from J, leaving 12 bases between them. CDR1 SGHRS and CDR2 YFSETQ come from the germline V gene. In nucleotides, the CDR3 is TGCGCCAGCACGCCTTTAGGAGACACTGAAGCTTTCTTT. Translating gives CASTPLGDTEAFF.

This chain uses TRBV7-2 with TRBJ1-3; D remains unclear. The CDR3 extends over 15 amino acids. Germline V gene sequence: CDR1 SGHTA, CDR2 FQGNSA. Trimming removed 5 bases from V and 0 bases from J, with 11 bases in between. In nucleotides, the CDR3 is TGTGCCAGCAGCAGGGCCCCAATCTCTGGAAACACCATATATTTT. Amino acids: CASSRAPISGNTIYF.

This chain joins TRBV6-1 and TRBJ2-7; TRBD1 matches at 8 bases. CDR3 size: 16 residues. Germline V gene data show CDR1 as MNHNS and CDR2 as SASEGT. V lost 3 bases and J lost 3; bases outside the gene matches: 10. CDR3 bases: TGTGCCAGCAGTGATAGGGGCGGGACAGGAGACTACGAGCAGTACTTC. Its protein is CASSDRGGTGDYEQYF.

The chain employs TRBV5-8 and TRBJ1-2, with TRBD1 identical over 9 bases. Germline lookup yields CDR1 SGHTS and CDR2 YDEGEE. The CDR3 covers 16 residues. Germline trimming cut 0 bases from V and 4 bases from J; bases unmatched to any gene: 7. CDR3 sequence reads: CASSLGPGTGIYGYTF. As DNA, the CDR3 is TGTGCCAGCAGCTTGGGGCCCGGGACAGGGATCTATGGCTACACCTTC.

The rearrangement joins TRBV11-3 to TRBJ2-1; D is perhaps TRBD1 (6 bases). V was shortened by 4 bases and J by 5 bases, with 12 bases between the two germline ends. CDR1 SGHNT and CDR2 YENEEA come from the germline V gene. The CDR3 consists of 14 residues. CDR3: CASSSRTDNNEQFF. In nucleotides, the CDR3 is TGTGCCAGCAGCTCAAGGACAGACAACAATGAGCAGTTCTTC.

The chain uses TRBV6-5 and TRBJ1-2; no firm D call. Between the trimmed V and J ends, which lost 5 bases and 8 bases, there was a span of 15 bases. The germline V gene encodes CDR1 MNHEY and CDR2 SVGAGI. There are 13 residues in the CDR3. For the CDR3, the DNA is TGTGCCAGCAGTCTACCCATGATCGACGGCTACACCTTC. Amino acid sequence: CASSLPMIDGYTF.

J is TRBJ1-1 and V is TRBV19; no definite D call. Germline loops: CDR1 LNHDA, CDR2 SQIVND (reference sequence). The CDR3 is made up of 13 amino acids. Trimming pared 7 bases from V and 1 base from J, leaving 10 bases between. CDR3 residues: CASITPGNTEAFF. The CDR3 DNA is TGTGCCAGTATCACTCCGGGGAACACTGAAGCTTTCTTT.

The genes are TRBV5-1 and TRBJ1-5; TRBD1 is a possible D gene (5 bases). Germline V CDR1 and CDR2: SGHRS, YFSETQ. This CDR3 is built from 15 residues. V lost 4 bases, J lost 6 bases, and 17 bases lay in between. Here the CDR3 DNA reads TGCGCCAGCAGCCCCGACGGGGGATCTAGTCAGCCCCAGCATTTT. This encodes CASSPDGGSSQPQHF.

The CDR3 sequence: CASSLKITAYNEQFF. The CDR3 region has the DNA TGTGCCAGCAGCTTAAAAATCACCGCCTACAATGAGCAGTTCTTC. The chain combines TRBV11-3 with TRBJ2-1; D remains unclear. V lost 2 bases and J lost 2, with 10 bases in between. CDR1 SGHNT and CDR2 YENEEA come from the germline V gene. The CDR3 loop spans 15 amino acids. Using reference TRBV11-3 and TRBJ2-1 for the parts outside the CDR3, the full variable domain is EAGVVQSPRYKIIEKKQPVAFWCNPISGHNTLYWYLQNLGQGPELLIRYENEEAVDDSQLPKDRFSAERLKGVDSTLKIQPAELGDSAVYLCASSLKITAYNEQFFGPGTRLTVL.

This clone was counted a single time. This chain connects TRBV2 to TRBJ1-1; D perhaps matches TRBD1 (6 bases). The germline gives CDR1 SNHLY, CDR2 FYNNEI. Trimming cost V 7 bases and J 4 bases, with 16 bases left between them. The CDR3 has 14 amino acids. The CDR3 DNA reads as TGTGCCAGCAAATGGGGGACAAGCGGCACTGAAGCTTTCTTT. Its protein product is CASKWGTSGTEAFF.

This chain uses TRBV7-9 with TRBJ2-3, with D possibly matching TRBD1 (6 bases). V lost 4 bases to trimming and J lost 1 base, with 18 bases between them. CDR1 and CDR2 (germline): SEHNR, FQNEAQ (reference sequence). The CDR3 sequence is 17 residues long. The CDR3 region is CASSSRAGTLGTDTQYF. The CDR3 nucleotides are TGTGCCAGCAGCTCAAGAGCCGGGACACTCGGCACAGATACGCAGTATTTT.

The chain recombines TRBV12-3 or TRBV12-4 with TRBJ2-3; D is undetermined. The V end lost 2 bases, the J end lost 5 bases, and 2 bases lay between the germline ends. This CDR3 comprises 11 residues. CDR3 sequence (DNA): TGTGCCAGCAGTTTAAGAGATACGCAGTATTTT. Protein product: CASSLRDTQYF.

V usage is TRBV11-2 and J usage is TRBJ2-5; the D is unclear. The germline V gene encodes CDR1 SGHAT and CDR2 FQNNGV. Trimming took 0 bases from V and 6 from J, leaving 14 bases between them. The CDR3 loop spans 15 amino acids. The CDR3 here is CASSLDMKNLKTQYF. The CDR3 bases are TGTGCCAGCAGCTTAGATATGAAGAATCTGAAGACCCAGTACTTC.

The V call is TRBV28, the J call TRBJ2-5; 8 bases line up with TRBD2. Germline V gives CDR1 MDHEN, CDR2 SYDVKM. This CDR3 has 15 residues. Trimming removed 3 bases from V and 1 base from J; junction bases left unmatched: 4. The DNA for the CDR3 is TGTGCCAGCAGTTTCCAAACTAGCGGCCAAGAGACCCAGTACTTC. It codes for CASSFQTSGQETQYF.

The V call is TRBV24-1, the J call TRBJ2-1; no firm D call. The length of the CDR3 is 15 residues. CDR1 is KGHDR and CDR2 is SFDVKD in the germline V gene. The V end was cut by 2 bases, the J end by 4 bases, with 11 bases between. CDR3 sequence (DNA): TGTGCCACCAGTGATTCGTCCAGGAGATACAATGAGCAGTTCTTC. Translation: CATSDSSRRYNEQFF.

The chain has TRBV3-1 (or the pseudogene TRBV3-2) and TRBJ2-2; TRBD2 aligns across 8 bases. Germline loops: CDR1 LGHDT, CDR2 YNNKEL (reference sequence). The CDR3 loop spans 14 amino acids. After removal of 4 bases from V and 6 bases from J, the junction contained 4 bases not matched to a gene. CDR3 sequence (DNA): TGTGCCAGCAGCCCCTGGACTAGCCCCGGGGAGCTGTTTTTT. Amino acid sequence: CASSPWTSPGELFF.

V gene TRBV20-1 combines with J gene TRBJ1-1, with D perhaps matching TRBD1 (5 bases). Germline CDR1 DFQATT, CDR2 SNEGSKA (reference sequence). The CDR3 has 12 amino acids. V dropped 3 bases and J dropped 5 bases, with 10 bases sitting between them. The CDR3 reads CSASGGTTEAFF. Written as DNA, the CDR3 is TGCAGTGCTAGTGGGGGAACGACTGAAGCTTTCTTT.

The V call is TRBV18, the J call TRBJ2-7; 7 nucleotides match TRBD1. Germline-derived CDR1 and CDR2 are KGHSH and LQKENI. Trimming at V came to 1 base and at J to 6 bases, leaving 6 bases not matched to a gene. The CDR3 has 14 residues. CDR3 DNA sequence: TGTGCCAGCTCACCACAGGGGGCGGACTCCGAGCAGTACTTC. As protein: CASSPQGADSEQYF.

The CDR3 nucleotides read TGTGCCAGCAGCTTAGCAGGGCTAGCGGGAGTTTCTGAGCAGTTCTTC. It encodes CASSLAGLAGVSEQFF. This chain connects TRBV11-3 to TRBJ2-1; 10 bases line up with TRBD2. V lost 1 base to trimming and J lost 9 bases; unmatched junction nucleotides: 9. The length of the CDR3 is 16 residues. Germline assignment: CDR1 SGHNT and CDR2 YENEEA.

V and J are TRBV29-1 and TRBJ1-1; D call uncertain. Trimming pared 1 base from V and 0 bases from J, leaving 6 bases between. The CDR3 loop spans 13 amino acids. In germline, CDR1 is SQVTM, CDR2 ANQGSEA. The CDR3 spells CSVEGRMNTEAFF. CDR3 DNA: TGCAGCGTTGAAGGACGGATGAACACTGAAGCTTTCTTT.

The V and J genes are TRBV29-1 and TRBJ2-5, with 8 positions matching TRBD2. Germline assignment: CDR1 SQVTM and CDR2 ANQGSEA. The ends lost 4 bases at V and 4 bases at J; junction bases unmatched: 8. This CDR3 is built from 14 residues. The DNA of the CDR3 is TGCAGCGTTGGGCTCGCGCTAGCGGGAGAGACCCAGTACTTC. It is translated as CSVGLALAGETQYF. Based on the CDR3 plus reference TRBV29-1 and TRBJ2-5, the full variable domain is SAVISQKPSRDICQRGTSLTIQCQVDSQVTMMFWYRQQPGQSLTLIATANQGSEATYESGFVIDKFPISRPNLTFSTLTVSNMSPEDSSIYLCSVGLALAGETQYFGPGTRLLVL.

The chain is built from TRBV11-3 and TRBJ2-7, with 7 bases aligning to TRBD2. This CDR3 has 17 residues. Germline V lookup: CDR1 SGHNT, CDR2 YENEEA. The trim removed 4 bases at V and 3 bases at J, leaving 15 bases unmatched. The chain's CDR3 is CASSSPFETSTRYEQYF. The CDR3 nucleotides read TGTGCCAGCAGCTCTCCTTTCGAGACTAGCACGCGCTACGAGCAGTACTTC.